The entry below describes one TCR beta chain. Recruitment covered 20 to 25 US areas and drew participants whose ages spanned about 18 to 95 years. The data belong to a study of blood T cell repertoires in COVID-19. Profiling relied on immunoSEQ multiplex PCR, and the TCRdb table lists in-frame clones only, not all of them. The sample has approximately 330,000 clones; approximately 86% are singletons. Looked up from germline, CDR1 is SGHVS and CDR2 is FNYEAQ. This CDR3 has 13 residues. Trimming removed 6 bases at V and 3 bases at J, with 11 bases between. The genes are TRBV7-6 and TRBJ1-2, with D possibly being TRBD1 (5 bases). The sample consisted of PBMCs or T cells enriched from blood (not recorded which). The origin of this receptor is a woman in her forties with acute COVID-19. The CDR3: CASSQQDDYGYTF. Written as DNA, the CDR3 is TGTGCCAGCAGTCAACAGGATGACTATGGCTACACCTTC.